This T cell receptor (beta chain) derives from a study of blood T cells in healthy people across ages. Across the whole study: In model experiments, template switching was able to capture about one barcoded beta molecule for every two T cells that were present. Findings of the study overall: Per million T cells, the diversity of TCR beta decreased roughly linearly as age advanced.

A second PCR, run for roughly 7 to 11 cycles, used a sample-barcoded 5' primer plus a J-beta primer mix. Every cDNA was tagged by a template-switch adaptor with 12 random nucleotides. One entry per CDR3 protein results from TCRdb running MiXCR on the 5' RACE reads. The sample holds 700,000 to 950,000 distinct CDR3 sequences, about 62% seen once. Trimming stripped 5 bases from V and 3 bases from J, with 15 bases between. Per the germline V gene, CDR1 is SGHRS and CDR2 is YFSETQ. The CDR3 is made up of 15 amino acids. As for this clonotype: Antigen: not known.

This clonotype originated in a man aged 25 to 40 in good health. This rearrangement joins TRBV5-1 to TRBJ2-1; maybe TRBD1 (6 bases). The sample taken for sequencing was blood. The CDR3 here is CASSFSQGFYNEQFF. CDR3 nucleotides: TGCGCCAGCAGTTTCTCCCAGGGGTTCTACAATGAGCAGTTCTTC.